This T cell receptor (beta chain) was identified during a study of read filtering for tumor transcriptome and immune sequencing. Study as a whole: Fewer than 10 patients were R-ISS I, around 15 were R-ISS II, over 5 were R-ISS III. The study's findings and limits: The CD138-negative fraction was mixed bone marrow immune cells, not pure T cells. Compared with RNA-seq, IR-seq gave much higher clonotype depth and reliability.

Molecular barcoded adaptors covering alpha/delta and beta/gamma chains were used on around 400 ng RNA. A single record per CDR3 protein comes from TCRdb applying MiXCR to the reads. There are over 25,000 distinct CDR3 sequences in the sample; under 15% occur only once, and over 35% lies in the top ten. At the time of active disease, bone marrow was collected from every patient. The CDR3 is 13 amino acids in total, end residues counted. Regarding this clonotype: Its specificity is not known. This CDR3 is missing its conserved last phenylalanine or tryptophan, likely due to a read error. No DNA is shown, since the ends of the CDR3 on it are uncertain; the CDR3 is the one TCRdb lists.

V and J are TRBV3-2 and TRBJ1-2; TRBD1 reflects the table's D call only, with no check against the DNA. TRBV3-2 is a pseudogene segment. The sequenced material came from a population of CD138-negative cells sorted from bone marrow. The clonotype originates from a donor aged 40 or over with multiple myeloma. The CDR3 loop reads CASSLQGNYGYTS.